The clone carrying this T cell receptor beta chain was recorded a few times. The antigen is unknown. This entry is derived from a study of T cell repertoires in cytomegalovirus infection. Study at large: HLA-B-restricted CMV epitopes that are well studied were used alongside recently identified HLA-C-restricted ones. Indicated by public TCR beta signatures were CMV infection and matching HLA type.

TCRdb re-derived calls from the reads in MiXCR, one entry per CDR3 protein. The repertoire has about a million distinct CDR3 sequences, roughly 30% of them found once; the top ten carry roughly 13%. Study-wide results and limits: Adding up the frequency of public TCR beta families identified people who carried CMV plus the relevant HLA. Dominating the ex vivo response were HLA-C-restricted CMV-specific TCR beta clonotypes.

Material: cultured CD8+ T cells from PBMCs, obtained from culture after CMV antigen stimulation. The receptor's source is a human donor in good health (CMV status not recorded). Some clones in this sample may be carry-over from other donors' samples.

The CDR3 is CASNKVRDLNQPQHF. The CDR3 coding sequence is TGTGCCAGTAATAAAGTTCGGGATCTCAATCAGCCCCAGCATTTT. The chain is built from TRBV19 and TRBJ1-5; D not resolved. V lost 7 bases and J 3 bases, leaving 16 bases between the germline ends. Germline V lookup: CDR1 LNHDA, CDR2 SQIVND (reference sequence). The CDR3 spans 15 residues.